Below, 21 T cell receptor beta chains from the same sample are listed, as sequenced in a study of T cells in Graves' hyperthyroidism and ophthalmopathy. Regions amplified from RNA transcripts were the TCR beta CDR3 regions. The primer set for the first-round RT-PCR of the TCR CDR3 was HTBI. One entry per CDR3 protein results from TCRdb running MiXCR on the multiplex PCR reads. The data hold some 300,000 distinct CDR3 sequences, with 16% observed a single time. The specimen sequenced was blood. All receptors come from a man aged 25 to 45 with Graves' hyperthyroidism.

In this sample, this clonotype turned up many times. The chain has TRBV6-1 and TRBJ2-1; a possible D gene is TRBD1 (7 bases). Between the trimmed V and J ends, which lost 5 bases and 5 bases, there was a span of 16 bases. Germline V lookup: CDR1 MNHNS, CDR2 SASEGT. The CDR3 consists of 15 residues. The CDR3 DNA reads as TGTGCCAGCAGTAACGGGGCAGGGGGGCACAATGAGCAGTTCTTC. Amino acid sequence: CASSNGAGGHNEQFF.

Many counts were recorded for this clonotype. V gene TRBV2 combines with J gene TRBJ1-2, with 7 bases fitting TRBD1. The CDR3 length is 13 residues. The V and J ends lost 8 bases and 2 bases, in that order; junction bases with no gene match: 5. Germline V gene data show CDR1 as SNHLY and CDR2 as FYNNEI. CDR3 residues: CASRDSGNYGYTF. For the CDR3, the DNA is TGTGCCAGCCGGGACAGCGGGAACTATGGCTACACCTTC.

This clonotype showed up just a few times. The rearrangement joins TRBV12-3 or TRBV12-4 to TRBJ2-7; no reliable D call. The CDR3 runs 14 residues. Trimming removed 3 bases from V and 4 bases from J, with 13 bases in between. CDR3 protein: CASSLSMGPYEQYF. CDR3 DNA sequence: TGTGCCAGCAGTTTGAGCATGGGCCCTTACGAGCAGTACTTC.

This clonotype occurred once. A much larger clone differs by one base, so this may be a read error. The V call is TRBV7-6, the J call TRBJ2-1, with D hard to call. The germline gives CDR1 SGHVS, CDR2 FNYEAQ. The CDR3 contains 14 residues. CDR3 coding DNA: TGTGCCAGCAATAACGGCTGGTCCGACAATGGGCAGTTCTTC. Residues: CASNNGWSDNGQFF.

This clonotype was counted at least ten times. The chain combines TRBV11-2 with TRBJ2-7, with no clear D. Trimming took 3 bases from V and 7 from J, leaving 13 bases between them. Germline V gene sequence: CDR1 SGHAT, CDR2 FQNNGV. The CDR3 runs 13 residues. CDR3 amino acids: CASSLGRTSEQYF. The CDR3 DNA follows: TGTGCCAGCAGCTTGGGCCGAACGAGTGAGCAGTACTTC.

The table lists this clonotype with many counts. This chain links TRBV5-1 with TRBJ2-7, with 13 bases aligning to TRBD2. Trimming cost V 1 base and J 2 bases; bases outside gene matches: 6. This CDR3 is built from 17 residues. Per the germline V gene, CDR1 is SGHRS and CDR2 is YFSETQ. For the CDR3, the DNA is TGCGCCAGCAGCTTGTCAGGACTAGCGGGAGAGGCCTACGAGCAGTACTTC. Amino acids: CASSLSGLAGEAYEQYF. Based on the CDR3 plus reference TRBV5-1 and TRBJ2-7, the full variable domain is KAGVTQTPRYLIKTRGQQVTLSCSPISGHRSVSWYQQTPGQGLQFLFEYFSETQRNKGNFPGRFSGRQFSNSRSEMNVSTLELGDSALYLCASSLSGLAGEAYEQYFGPGTRLTVT.

The chain has TRBV14 and TRBJ2-7; TRBD2 is a possible D gene (5 bases). CDR1 is SGHDN and CDR2 is FVKESK in the germline V gene. Trimming took 5 bases from V and 0 from J, leaving 14 bases between them. The CDR3 contains 15 residues. The CDR3 region is CASSGPAGGSYEQYF. Written as DNA, the CDR3 is TGTGCCAGCAGCGGACCGGCCGGAGGCTCCTACGAGCAGTACTTC.

The chain is built from TRBV19 and TRBJ1-6, with 9 bases fitting TRBD1. This CDR3 contains 13 residues. The V and J ends lost 10 bases and 7 bases, in that order; junction bases with no gene match: 5. The germline V gene has CDR1 LNHDA and CDR2 SQIVND (reference sequence). The CDR3 DNA reads as TGTGCCACCTGGGACAGGGAGAATTCACCCCTCCACTTT. Protein: CATWDRENSPLHF.

This clonotype appeared many times. This rearrangement joins TRBV28 to TRBJ2-3; D is perhaps TRBD2 (5 bases). This CDR3 is 14 amino acids long. CDR1 and CDR2 from the germline V gene are MDHEN and SYDVKM. Trimming took off 6 bases at V and 3 bases at J, with 13 bases between the two ends. DNA for the CDR3: TGTGCCAGCAGGGGAGCGGAAATGACAGATACGCAGTATTTT. Encoded protein: CASRGAEMTDTQYF. The entire variable domain, with the rest obtained from reference TRBV28 and TRBJ2-3, is as follows: DVKVTQSSRYLVKRTGEKVFLECVQDMDHENMFWYRQDPGLGLRLIYFSYDVKMKEKGDIPEGYSVSREKKERFSLILESASTNQTSMYLCASRGAEMTDTQYFGPGTRLTVL.

The chain recombines TRBV7-8 with TRBJ1-2; 9 nucleotides agree with TRBD1. The V and J ends lost 6 bases and 5 bases, in that order; junction bases with no gene match: 7. The CDR3 consists of 14 residues. Germline V lookup: CDR1 SGHVS, CDR2 FQNEAQ. The chain's CDR3 is CASRQQGARYGYTF. In DNA form, the CDR3 reads TGTGCCAGCAGGCAACAGGGGGCTCGGTATGGCTACACCTTC.

The J gene is TRBJ2-2, the V gene TRBV9; 8 nucleotides align to TRBD1. V was clipped by 6 bases and J by 7 bases; unmatched bases: 8. The CDR3 spans 14 residues. In germline, CDR1 is SGDLS, CDR2 YYNGEE. This chain's CDR3 is CASTRQGSGGELFF. The CDR3 nucleotides are TGTGCCAGCACACGACAGGGGTCGGGCGGGGAGCTGTTTTTT.

This chain connects TRBV28 to TRBJ2-3; perhaps TRBD2 as D (6 bases). Germline CDR1 reads MDHEN; CDR2 reads SYDVKM. The CDR3 runs to 16 residues. Trimming shortened V by 5 bases and J by 2 bases, and 17 bases separated the two germline ends. The CDR3 sequence: CASSEYVAAHTDTQYF. The DNA for the CDR3 is TGTGCCAGCAGTGAATATGTAGCGGCACACACAGATACGCAGTATTTT.

This clonotype was observed many times. The J gene is TRBJ2-2, the V gene TRBV12-3 or TRBV12-4; 11 bases are a match to TRBD2. This CDR3 is built from 15 residues. J lost 7 bases, V lost 5 bases, and 6 bases had no gene match. CDR3 nucleotide sequence: TGTGCCAGCAGTCCCCGACTAGCGGGAAGCGGGGAGCTGTTTTTT. The encoded protein is CASSPRLAGSGELFF.

This clonotype has more than one count but fewer than ten. The CDR3 DNA reads TGTGCCAGTAGTATGAGGCAGGGGGTGAACACTGAAGCTTTCTTT. It codes for CASSMRQGVNTEAFF. This chain uses TRBV19 with TRBJ1-1; TRBD1 agrees at 7 bases. The CDR3 is made up of 15 amino acids. Looked up from germline, CDR1 is LNHDA and CDR2 is SQIVND (reference sequence). The V segment lost 3 bases and the J segment 0 bases; nucleotides outside the gene matches: 4.

This clonotype was seen many times. This chain joins TRBV27 and TRBJ2-5, with a tentative D call TRBD2 (5 bases). In germline, CDR1 is MNHEY, CDR2 SMNVEV (reference sequence). The CDR3 runs to 15 residues. The germline V and J ends were trimmed by 5 bases and 5 bases, with 18 bases remaining between them. In DNA form, the CDR3 reads TGTGCCAGCAGTAGAAGCCCGGGCGCGGGCGAGACCCAGTACTTC. Protein sequence: CASSRSPGAGETQYF.

The gene calls are TRBV4-1 and TRBJ2-1, with D maybe TRBD2 (7 bases). Germline loops: CDR1 MGHRA, CDR2 YSYEKL. Trimming removed 6 bases from V and 0 bases from J, with 12 bases in between. The CDR3 loop spans 15 amino acids. The CDR3 bases are TGCGCCAGCAGAGGGGGAGGGGACTCCTACAATGAGCAGTTCTTC. Translation: CASRGGGDSYNEQFF.

The rearrangement uses TRBV20-1 and TRBJ2-7, with 10 nucleotides matching TRBD2. There are 15 residues in the CDR3. The V segment lost 1 base and the J segment 0 bases; nucleotides outside the gene matches: 3. Germline CDR1 is DFQATT and CDR2 is SNEGSKA (reference sequence). This CDR3 is CSARAASGSSYEQYF. The CDR3 region has the DNA TGCAGTGCTAGAGCGGCTAGCGGGAGCTCCTACGAGCAGTACTTC.

This clonotype was seen just once. An end of the junction differs from the germline gene, which may be a read error. Here the CDR3 reads CAGSAGTSGISSYEQYF. Here the CDR3 DNA reads TGTGCCGGCAGCGCGGGGACTAGCGGGATTTCCTCCTACGAGCAGTACTTC. The chain has TRBV5-4 and TRBJ2-7; 13 bases agree with TRBD2. The CDR3 contains 17 residues. CDR1 and CDR2 from the germline V gene are SGHNT and YYREEE (reference sequence).

The chain links TRBV5-1 to TRBJ2-7; 9 nucleotides agree with TRBD1. Germline trimming cut 4 bases from V and 6 bases from J; bases unmatched to any gene: 5. The CDR3 is 13 residues long. CDR1 is SGHRS and CDR2 is YFSETQ in the germline V gene. CDR3 DNA sequence: TGCGCCAGCAGCAATACAGGGGGCCTCGAGCAGTACTTC. Translated, it gives CASSNTGGLEQYF.

The V gene is TRBV6-1, the J gene TRBJ2-7; 11 bases match TRBD2. The CDR3 is 15 residues long. The germline V gene has CDR1 MNHNS and CDR2 SASEGT. Trimming cost V 1 base and J 4 bases; bases outside gene matches: 3. The CDR3 DNA follows: TGTGCCAGCAGTGAAGAGACTAGCGGGACTTACGAGCAGTACTTC. Its translation is CASSEETSGTYEQYF.

This clonotype was seen ten or more times. The chain uses TRBV3-1 and TRBJ2-5; 7 nucleotides match TRBD2. V dropped 3 bases and J dropped 7; count of bases not matched to a gene: 11. CDR3 length: 15 residues. Germline V lookup: CDR1 LGHDT, CDR2 YNNKEL (reference sequence). The CDR3 DNA reads TGTGCCAGCAGCCACACAGCGGGATACCTGGGGACCCAGTACTTC. This codes for CASSHTAGYLGTQYF.